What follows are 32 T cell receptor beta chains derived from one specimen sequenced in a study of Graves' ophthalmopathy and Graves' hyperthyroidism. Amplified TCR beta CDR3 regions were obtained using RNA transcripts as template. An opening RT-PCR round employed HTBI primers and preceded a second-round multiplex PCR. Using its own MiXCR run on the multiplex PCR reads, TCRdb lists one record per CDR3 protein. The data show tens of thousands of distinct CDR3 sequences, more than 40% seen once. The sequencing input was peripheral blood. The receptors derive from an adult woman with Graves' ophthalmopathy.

As DNA, the CDR3 is TGCAGTGCTAGCCAGGGGGAGGCCTACAATGAGCAGTTCTTC. The encoded protein is CSASQGEAYNEQFF. This rearrangement joins TRBV20-1 to TRBJ2-1; D might be TRBD1 (7 bases). V lost 3 bases to trimming and J lost 2 bases, with 11 bases between them. The CDR3 sequence is 14 residues long. Germline CDR1 and CDR2: DFQATT and SNEGSKA (reference sequence).

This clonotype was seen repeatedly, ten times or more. CDR3 DNA: TGTGCCAGCAGCCTCGAGGGGGCCTACTATGGCTACACCTTC. It encodes CASSLEGAYYGYTF. The chain carries TRBV3-1 and TRBJ1-2; TRBD1 aligns across 7 bases. Germline lookup yields CDR1 LGHDT and CDR2 YNNKEL (reference sequence). With 4 bases clipped from V and 3 bases from J, the junction kept 5 bases outside the gene matches. The CDR3 runs to 14 residues.

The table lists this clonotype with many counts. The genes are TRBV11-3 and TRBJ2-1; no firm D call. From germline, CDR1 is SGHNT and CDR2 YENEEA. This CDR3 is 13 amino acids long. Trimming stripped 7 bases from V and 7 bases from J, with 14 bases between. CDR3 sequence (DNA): TGTGCCAGCAACCGCGGTCTCAGGAATGAGCAGTTCTTC. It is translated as CASNRGLRNEQFF.

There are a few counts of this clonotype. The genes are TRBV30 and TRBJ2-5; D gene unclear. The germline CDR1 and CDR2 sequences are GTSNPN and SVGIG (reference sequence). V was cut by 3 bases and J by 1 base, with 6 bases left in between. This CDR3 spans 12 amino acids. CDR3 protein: CAWRALQETQYF. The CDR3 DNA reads TGTGCCTGGAGGGCCCTCCAAGAGACCCAGTACTTC. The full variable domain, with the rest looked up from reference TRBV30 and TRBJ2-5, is SQTIHQWPATLVQPVGSPLSLECTVEGTSNPNLYWYRQAAGRGLQLLFYSVGIGQISSEVPQNLSASRPQDRQFILSSKKLLLSDSGFYLCAWRALQETQYFGPGTRLLVL.

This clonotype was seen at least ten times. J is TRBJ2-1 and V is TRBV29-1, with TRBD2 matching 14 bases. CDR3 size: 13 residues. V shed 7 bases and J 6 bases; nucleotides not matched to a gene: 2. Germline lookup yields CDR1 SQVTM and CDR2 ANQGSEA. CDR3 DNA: TGCAGCGCCGGGACTAGCGGGAGCAATGAGCAGTTCTTC. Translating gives CSAGTSGSNEQFF.

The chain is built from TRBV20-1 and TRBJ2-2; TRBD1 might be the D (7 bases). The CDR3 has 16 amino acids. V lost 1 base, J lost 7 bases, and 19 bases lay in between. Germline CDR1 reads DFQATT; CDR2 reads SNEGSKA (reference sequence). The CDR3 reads CSARAFWRGLGGELFF. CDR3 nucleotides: TGCAGTGCTAGAGCTTTTTGGAGGGGGCTAGGCGGGGAGCTGTTTTTT.

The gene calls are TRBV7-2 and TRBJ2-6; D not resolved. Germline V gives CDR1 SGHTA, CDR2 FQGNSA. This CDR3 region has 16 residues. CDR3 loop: CGGSLGVSSGANVLTF. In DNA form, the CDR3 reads TGTGGCGGCAGCTTAGGAGTTAGCTCTGGGGCCAACGTCCTGACTTTC.

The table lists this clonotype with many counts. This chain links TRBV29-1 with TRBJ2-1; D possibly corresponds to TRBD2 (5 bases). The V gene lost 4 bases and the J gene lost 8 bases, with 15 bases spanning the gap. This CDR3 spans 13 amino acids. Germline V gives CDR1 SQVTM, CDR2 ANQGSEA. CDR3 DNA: TGCAGCGTTGGTGGGGAGATTAGGGATGAGCAGTTCTTC. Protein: CSVGGEIRDEQFF.

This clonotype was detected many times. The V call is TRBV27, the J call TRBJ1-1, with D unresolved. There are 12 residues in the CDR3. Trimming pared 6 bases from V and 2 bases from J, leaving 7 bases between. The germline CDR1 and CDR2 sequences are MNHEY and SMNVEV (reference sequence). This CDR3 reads CASRGRNTEAFF. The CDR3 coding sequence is TGTGCCAGCAGGGGCCGCAACACTGAAGCTTTCTTT.

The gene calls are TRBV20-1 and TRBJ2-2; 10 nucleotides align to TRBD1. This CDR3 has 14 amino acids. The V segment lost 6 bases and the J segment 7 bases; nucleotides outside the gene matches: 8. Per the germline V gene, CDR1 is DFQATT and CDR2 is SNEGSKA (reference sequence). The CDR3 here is CSAGTGAFIGELFF. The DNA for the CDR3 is TGCAGTGCCGGGACAGGGGCGTTTATCGGGGAGCTGTTTTTT.

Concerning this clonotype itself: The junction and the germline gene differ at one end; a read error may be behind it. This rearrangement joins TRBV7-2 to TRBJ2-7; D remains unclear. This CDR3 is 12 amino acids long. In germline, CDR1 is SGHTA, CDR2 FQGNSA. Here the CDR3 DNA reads TGTGCCAGCAGCTTAACCAGCAACGAGCAGTGCTTC. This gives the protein CASSLTSNEQCF.

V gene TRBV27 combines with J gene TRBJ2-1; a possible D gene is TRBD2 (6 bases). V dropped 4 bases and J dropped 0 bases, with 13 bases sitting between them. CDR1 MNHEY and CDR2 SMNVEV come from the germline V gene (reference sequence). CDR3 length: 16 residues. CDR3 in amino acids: CASSSLVGGSYNEQFF. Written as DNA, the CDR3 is TGTGCCAGCAGTTCCCTAGTGGGGGGCTCCTACAATGAGCAGTTCTTC.

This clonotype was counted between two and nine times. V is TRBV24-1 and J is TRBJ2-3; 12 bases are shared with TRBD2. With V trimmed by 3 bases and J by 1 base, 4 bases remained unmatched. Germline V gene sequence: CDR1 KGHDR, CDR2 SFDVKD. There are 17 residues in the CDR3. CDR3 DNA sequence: TGTGCCACCAGTGATCGGACTAGCGGGACCGGCACAGATACGCAGTATTTT. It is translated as CATSDRTSGTGTDTQYF.

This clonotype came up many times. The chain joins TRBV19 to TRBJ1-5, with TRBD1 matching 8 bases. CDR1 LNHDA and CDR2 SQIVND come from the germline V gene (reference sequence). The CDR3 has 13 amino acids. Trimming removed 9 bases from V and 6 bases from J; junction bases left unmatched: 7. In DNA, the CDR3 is TGTGCCAGCGGACAGGGTTCGAGTCAGCCCCAGCATTTT. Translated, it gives CASGQGSSQPQHF. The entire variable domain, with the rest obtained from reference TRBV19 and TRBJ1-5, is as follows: DGGITQSPKYLFRKEGQNVTLSCEQNLNHDAMYWYRQDPGQGLRLIYYSQIVNDFQKGDIAEGYSVSREKKESFPLTVTSAQKNPTAFYLCASGQGSSQPQHFGDGTRLSIL.

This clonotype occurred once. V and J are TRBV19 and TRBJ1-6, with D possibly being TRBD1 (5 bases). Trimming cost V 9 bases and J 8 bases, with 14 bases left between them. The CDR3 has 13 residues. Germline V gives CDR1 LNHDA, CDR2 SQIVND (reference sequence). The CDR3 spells CARLIAGDSPLHF. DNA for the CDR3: TGTGCCAGATTGATAGCGGGGGATTCACCCCTCCACTTT. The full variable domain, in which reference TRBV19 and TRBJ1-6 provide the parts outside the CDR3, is DGGITQSPKYLFRKEGQNVTLSCEQNLNHDAMYWYRQDPGQGLRLIYYSQIVNDFQKGDIAEGYSVSREKKESFPLTVTSAQKNPTAFYLCARLIAGDSPLHFGNGTRLTVT.

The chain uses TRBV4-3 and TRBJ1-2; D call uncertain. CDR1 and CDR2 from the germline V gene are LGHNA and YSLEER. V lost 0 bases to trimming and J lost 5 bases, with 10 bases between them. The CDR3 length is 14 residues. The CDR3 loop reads CASSQDRVGYGYTF. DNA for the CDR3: TGCGCCAGCAGCCAAGATAGGGTCGGGTATGGCTACACCTTC.

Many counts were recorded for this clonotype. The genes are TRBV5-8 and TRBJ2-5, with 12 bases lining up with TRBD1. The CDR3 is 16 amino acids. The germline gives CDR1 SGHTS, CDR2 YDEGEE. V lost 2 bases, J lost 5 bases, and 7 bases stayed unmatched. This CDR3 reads CASSFGDRGLGETQYF. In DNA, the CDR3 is TGTGCCAGCAGCTTTGGGGACAGGGGGCTTGGGGAGACCCAGTACTTC.

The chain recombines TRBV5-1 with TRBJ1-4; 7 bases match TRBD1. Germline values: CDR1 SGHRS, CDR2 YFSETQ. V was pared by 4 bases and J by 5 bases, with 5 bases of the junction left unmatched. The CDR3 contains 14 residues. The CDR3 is CASSPTTGNEKLFF. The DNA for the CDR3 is TGCGCCAGCAGCCCAACGACAGGGAATGAAAAACTGTTTTTT.

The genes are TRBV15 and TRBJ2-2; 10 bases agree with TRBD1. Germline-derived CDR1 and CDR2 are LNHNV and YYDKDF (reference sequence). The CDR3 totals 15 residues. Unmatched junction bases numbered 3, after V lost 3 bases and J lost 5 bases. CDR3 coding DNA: TGTGCCACCAGCAGCGACAGGGGGCTGACCGGGGAGCTGTTTTTT. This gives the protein CATSSDRGLTGELFF.

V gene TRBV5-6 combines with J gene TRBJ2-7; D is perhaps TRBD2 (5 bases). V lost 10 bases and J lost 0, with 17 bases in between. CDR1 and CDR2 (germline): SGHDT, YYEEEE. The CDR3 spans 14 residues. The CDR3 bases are TGTGCCTCCAAACAGATGGGGAGCTCCTACGAGCAGTACTTC. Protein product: CASKQMGSSYEQYF.

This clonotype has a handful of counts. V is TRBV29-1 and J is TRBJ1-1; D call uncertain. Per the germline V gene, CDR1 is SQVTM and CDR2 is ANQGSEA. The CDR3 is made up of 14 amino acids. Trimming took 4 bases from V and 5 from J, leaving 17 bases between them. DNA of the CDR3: TGCAGCGTTGCCCCGAGATTGACTCGTACTGAAGCTTTCTTT. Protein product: CSVAPRLTRTEAFF.

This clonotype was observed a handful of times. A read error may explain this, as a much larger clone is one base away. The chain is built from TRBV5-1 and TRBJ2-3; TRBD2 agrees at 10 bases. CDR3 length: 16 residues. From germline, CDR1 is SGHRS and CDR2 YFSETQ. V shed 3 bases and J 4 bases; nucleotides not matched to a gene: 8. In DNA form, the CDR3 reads TGCGCCAGCAGCTCGGCCGTTCTAGCGGGAGCAGATACGCAGTATTTT. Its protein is CASSSAVLAGADTQYF.

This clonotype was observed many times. CDR3 protein: CASSRKKLTEAFF. Written as DNA, the CDR3 is TGTGCCAGCAGCCGAAAAAAGCTCACTGAAGCTTTCTTT. This chain uses TRBV12-3 or TRBV12-4 with TRBJ1-1; no clear D gene. Trimming removed 6 bases from V and 4 bases from J, with 12 bases in between. This CDR3 is 13 amino acids long.

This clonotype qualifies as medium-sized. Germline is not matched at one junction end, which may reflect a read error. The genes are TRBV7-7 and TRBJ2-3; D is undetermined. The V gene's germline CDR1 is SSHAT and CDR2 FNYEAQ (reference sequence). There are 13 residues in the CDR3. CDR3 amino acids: CASSLLTTDTQYF. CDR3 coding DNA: TGTGCTAGCAGCTTATTGACCACAGATACGCAGTATTTT.

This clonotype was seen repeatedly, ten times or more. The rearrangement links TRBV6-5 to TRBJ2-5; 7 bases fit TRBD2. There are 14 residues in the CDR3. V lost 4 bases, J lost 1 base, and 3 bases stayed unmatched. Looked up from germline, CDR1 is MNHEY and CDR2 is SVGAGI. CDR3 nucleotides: TGTGCCAGCAGTTTGGGCGGGAGCCAAGAGACCCAGTACTTC. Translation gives CASSLGGSQETQYF.

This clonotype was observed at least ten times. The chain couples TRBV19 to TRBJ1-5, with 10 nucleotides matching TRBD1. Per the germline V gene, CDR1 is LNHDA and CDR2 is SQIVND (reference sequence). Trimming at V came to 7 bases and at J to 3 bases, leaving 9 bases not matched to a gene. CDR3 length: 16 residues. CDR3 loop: CASTSHGTGVNQPQHF. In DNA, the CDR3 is TGTGCCAGTACCTCACACGGGACAGGGGTCAATCAGCCCCAGCATTTT.

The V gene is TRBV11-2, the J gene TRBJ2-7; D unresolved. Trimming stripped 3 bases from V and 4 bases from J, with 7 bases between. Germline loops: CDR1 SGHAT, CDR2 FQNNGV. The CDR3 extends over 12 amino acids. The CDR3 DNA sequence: TGTGCCAGCAGCTTCGGTGTTTACGAGCAGTACTTC. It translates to CASSFGVYEQYF.

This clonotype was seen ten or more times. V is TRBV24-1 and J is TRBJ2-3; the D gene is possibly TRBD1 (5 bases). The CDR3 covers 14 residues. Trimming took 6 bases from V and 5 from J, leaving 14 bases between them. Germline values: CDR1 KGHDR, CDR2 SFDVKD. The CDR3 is CATSHGLGLDTQYF. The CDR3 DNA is TGTGCCACCAGTCACGGGCTGGGGCTAGATACGCAGTATTTT.

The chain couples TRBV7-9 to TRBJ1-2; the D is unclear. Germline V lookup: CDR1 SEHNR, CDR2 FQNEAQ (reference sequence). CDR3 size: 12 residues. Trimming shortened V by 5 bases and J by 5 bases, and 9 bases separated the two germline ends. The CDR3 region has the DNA TGTGCCAGCAGCACTGGGGAATATGGCTACACCTTC. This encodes CASSTGEYGYTF. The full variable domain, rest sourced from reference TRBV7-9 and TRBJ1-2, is DTGVSQNPRHKITKRGQNVTFRCDPISEHNRLYWYRQTLGQGPEFLTYFQNEAQLEKSRLLSDRFSAERPKGSFSTLEIQRTEQGDSAMYLCASSTGEYGYTFGSGTRLTVV.

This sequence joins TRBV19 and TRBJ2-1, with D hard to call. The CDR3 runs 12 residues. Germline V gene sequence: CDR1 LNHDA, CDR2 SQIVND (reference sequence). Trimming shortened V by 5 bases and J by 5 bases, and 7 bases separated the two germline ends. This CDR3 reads CASSGEDNEQFF. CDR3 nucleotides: TGTGCCAGTAGTGGAGAGGACAATGAGCAGTTCTTC.

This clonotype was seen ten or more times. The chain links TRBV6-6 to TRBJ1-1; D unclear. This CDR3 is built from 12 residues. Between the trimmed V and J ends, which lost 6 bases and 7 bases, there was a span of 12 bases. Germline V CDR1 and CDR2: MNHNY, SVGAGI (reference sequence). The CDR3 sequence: CASRDYSYEAFF. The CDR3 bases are TGTGCCAGCAGAGACTACTCTTATGAAGCTTTCTTT.

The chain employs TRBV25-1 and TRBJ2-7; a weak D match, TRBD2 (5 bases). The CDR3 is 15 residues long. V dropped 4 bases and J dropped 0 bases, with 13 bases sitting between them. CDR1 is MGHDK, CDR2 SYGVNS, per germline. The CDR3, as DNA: TGTGCCAGCAGTGCTAGGACTTTTTGCTCCTACGAGCAGTACTTC. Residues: CASSARTFCSYEQYF.